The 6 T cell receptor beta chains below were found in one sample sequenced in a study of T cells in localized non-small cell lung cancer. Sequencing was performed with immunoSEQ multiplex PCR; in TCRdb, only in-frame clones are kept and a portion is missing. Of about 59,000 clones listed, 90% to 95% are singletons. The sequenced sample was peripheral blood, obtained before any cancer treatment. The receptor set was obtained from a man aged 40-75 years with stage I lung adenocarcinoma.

CDR3 sequence (DNA): TGTGCCAGCACCGAGGGGGGGACTAATGAAAAACTGTTTTTT. Amino acids: CASTEGGTNEKLFF. The chain has TRBV6-1 and TRBJ1-4; D perhaps matches TRBD1 (6 bases). Per germline, CDR1 MNHNS and CDR2 SASEGT. The CDR3 sequence is 14 residues long. The V end was cut by 7 bases, the J end by 2 bases, with 11 bases between.

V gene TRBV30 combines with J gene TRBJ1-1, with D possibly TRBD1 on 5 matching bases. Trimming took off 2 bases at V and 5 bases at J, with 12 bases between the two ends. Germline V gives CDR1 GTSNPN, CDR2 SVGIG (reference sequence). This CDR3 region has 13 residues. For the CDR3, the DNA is TGTGCCTGGAGTCAATTCGGGGGGACTGAAGCTTTCTTT. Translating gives CAWSQFGGTEAFF.

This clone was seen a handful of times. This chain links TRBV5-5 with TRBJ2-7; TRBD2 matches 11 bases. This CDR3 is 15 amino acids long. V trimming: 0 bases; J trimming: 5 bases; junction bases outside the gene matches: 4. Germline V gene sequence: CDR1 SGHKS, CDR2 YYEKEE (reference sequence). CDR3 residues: CASSLGLAGWDEQYF. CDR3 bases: TGTGCCAGCAGCTTGGGACTAGCGGGATGGGACGAGCAGTACTTC. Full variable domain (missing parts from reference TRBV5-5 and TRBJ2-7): DAGVTQSPTHLIKTRGQQVTLRCSPISGHKSVSWYQQVLGQGPQFIFQYYEKEERGRGNFPDRFSARQFPNYSSELNVNALLLGDSALYLCASSLGLAGWDEQYFGPGTRLTVT.

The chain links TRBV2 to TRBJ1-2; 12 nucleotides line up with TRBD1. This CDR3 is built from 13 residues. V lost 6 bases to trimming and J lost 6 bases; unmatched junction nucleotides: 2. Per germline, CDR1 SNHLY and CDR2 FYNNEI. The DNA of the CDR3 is TGTGCCAGCAGCGGGACAGGGGGCGATGGCTACACCTTC. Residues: CASSGTGGDGYTF.

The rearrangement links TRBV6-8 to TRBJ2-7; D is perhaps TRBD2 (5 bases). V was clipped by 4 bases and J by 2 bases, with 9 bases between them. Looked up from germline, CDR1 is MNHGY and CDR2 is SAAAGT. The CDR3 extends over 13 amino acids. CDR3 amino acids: CASSFRGAYEQYF. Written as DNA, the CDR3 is TGTGCCAGCAGTTTCCGGGGAGCCTACGAGCAGTACTTC.

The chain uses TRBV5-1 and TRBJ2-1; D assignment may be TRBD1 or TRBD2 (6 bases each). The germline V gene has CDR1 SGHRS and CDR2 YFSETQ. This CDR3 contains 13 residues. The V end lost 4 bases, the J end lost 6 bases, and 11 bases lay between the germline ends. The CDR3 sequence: CASSAGHRNEQFF. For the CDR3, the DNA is TGCGCCAGCAGCGCGGGACACCGCAATGAGCAGTTCTTC.